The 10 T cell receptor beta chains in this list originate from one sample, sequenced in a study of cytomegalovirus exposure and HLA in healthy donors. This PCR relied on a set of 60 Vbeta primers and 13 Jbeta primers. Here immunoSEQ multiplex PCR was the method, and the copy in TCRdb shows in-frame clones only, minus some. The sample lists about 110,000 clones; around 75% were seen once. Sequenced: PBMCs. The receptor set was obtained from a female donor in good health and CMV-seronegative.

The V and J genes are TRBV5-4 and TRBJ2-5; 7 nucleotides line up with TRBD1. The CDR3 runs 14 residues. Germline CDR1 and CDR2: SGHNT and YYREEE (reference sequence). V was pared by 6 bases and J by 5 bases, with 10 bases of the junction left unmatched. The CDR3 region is CASNHRDRVETQYF. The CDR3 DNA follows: TGTGCCAGCAACCATAGAGACAGGGTCGAGACCCAGTACTTC. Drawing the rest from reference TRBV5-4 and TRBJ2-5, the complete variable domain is ETGVTQSPTHLIKTRGQQVTLRCSSQSGHNTVSWYQQALGQGPQFIFQYYREEENGRGNFPPRFSGLQFPNYSSELNVNALELDDSALYLCASNHRDRVETQYFGPGTRLLVL.

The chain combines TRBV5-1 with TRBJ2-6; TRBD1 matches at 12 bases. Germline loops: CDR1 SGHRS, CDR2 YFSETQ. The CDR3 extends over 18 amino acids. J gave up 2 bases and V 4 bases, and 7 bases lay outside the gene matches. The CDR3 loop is CASSQAGQGAPGANVLTF. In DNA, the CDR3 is TGCGCCAGCAGCCAGGCGGGACAGGGGGCGCCTGGGGCCAACGTCCTGACTTTC.

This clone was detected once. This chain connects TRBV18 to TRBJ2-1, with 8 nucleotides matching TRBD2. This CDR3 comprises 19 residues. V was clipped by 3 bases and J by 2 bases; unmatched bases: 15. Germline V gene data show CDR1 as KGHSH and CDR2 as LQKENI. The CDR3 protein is CASSPVRGGAGAPYNEQFF. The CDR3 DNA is TGTGCCAGCTCACCGGTCCGGGGGGGTGCAGGGGCTCCCTACAATGAGCAGTTCTTC.

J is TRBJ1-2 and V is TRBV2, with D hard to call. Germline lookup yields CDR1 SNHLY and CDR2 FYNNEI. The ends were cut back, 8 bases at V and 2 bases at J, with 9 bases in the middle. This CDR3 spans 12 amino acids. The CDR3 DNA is TGTGCCAGCCTAGGCGGGAACTATGGCTACACCTTC. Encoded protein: CASLGGNYGYTF.

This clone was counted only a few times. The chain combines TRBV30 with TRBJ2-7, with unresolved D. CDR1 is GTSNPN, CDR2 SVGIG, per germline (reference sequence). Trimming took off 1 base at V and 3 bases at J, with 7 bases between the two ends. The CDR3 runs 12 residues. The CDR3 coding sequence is TGTGCCTGGAGTGGCATACACTACGAGCAGTACTTC. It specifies CAWSGIHYEQYF.

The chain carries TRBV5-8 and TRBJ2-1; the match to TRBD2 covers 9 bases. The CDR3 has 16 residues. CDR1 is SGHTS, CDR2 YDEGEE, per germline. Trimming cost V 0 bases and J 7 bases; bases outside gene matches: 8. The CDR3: CASSLGASGIGNEQFF. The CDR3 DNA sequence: TGTGCCAGCAGCTTGGGGGCTAGCGGGATCGGTAATGAGCAGTTCTTC.

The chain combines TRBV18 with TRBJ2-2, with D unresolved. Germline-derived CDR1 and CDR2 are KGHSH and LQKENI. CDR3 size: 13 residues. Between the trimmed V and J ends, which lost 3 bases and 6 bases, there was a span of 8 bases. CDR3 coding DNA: TGTGCCAGCTCACCGACCGCGGCCGGGGAGCTGTTTTTT. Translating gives CASSPTAAGELFF. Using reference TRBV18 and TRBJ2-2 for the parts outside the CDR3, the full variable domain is NAGVMQNPRHLVRRRGQEARLRCSPMKGHSHVYWYRQLPEEGLKFMVYLQKENIIDESGMPKERFSAEFPKEGPSILRIQQVVRGDSAAYFCASSPTAAGELFFGEGSRLTVL.

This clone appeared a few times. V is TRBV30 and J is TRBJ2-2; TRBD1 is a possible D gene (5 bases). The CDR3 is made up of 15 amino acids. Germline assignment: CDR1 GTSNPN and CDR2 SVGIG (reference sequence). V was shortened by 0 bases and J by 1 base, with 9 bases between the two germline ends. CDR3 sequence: CAWSVPDRNTGELFF. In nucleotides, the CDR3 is TGTGCCTGGAGTGTACCAGACAGGAACACCGGGGAGCTGTTTTTT.

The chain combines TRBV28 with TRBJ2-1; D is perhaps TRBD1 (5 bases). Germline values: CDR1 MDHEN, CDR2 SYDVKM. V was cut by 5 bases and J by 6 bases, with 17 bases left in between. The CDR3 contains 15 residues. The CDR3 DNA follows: TGTGCCAGCAGTCCGGACAAACCCAGGGCCAATGAGCAGTTCTTC. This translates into CASSPDKPRANEQFF. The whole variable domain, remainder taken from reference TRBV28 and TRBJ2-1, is DVKVTQSSRYLVKRTGEKVFLECVQDMDHENMFWYRQDPGLGLRLIYFSYDVKMKEKGDIPEGYSVSREKKERFSLILESASTNQTSMYLCASSPDKPRANEQFFGPGTRLTVL.

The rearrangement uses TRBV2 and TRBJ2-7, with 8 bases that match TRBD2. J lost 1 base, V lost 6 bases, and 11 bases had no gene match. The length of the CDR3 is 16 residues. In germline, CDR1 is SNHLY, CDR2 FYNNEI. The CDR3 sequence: CASSSFLAGPSYEQYF. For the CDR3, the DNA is TGTGCCAGCAGCTCTTTTCTAGCGGGCCCTTCCTACGAGCAGTACTTC.